This section outlines one T cell receptor beta chain sequence together with its context. Germline V lookup: CDR1 MGHRA, CDR2 YSYEKL. The CDR3 spans 17 residues. V lost 1 base and J 5 bases, leaving 21 bases between the germline ends. Random hexamers were used to reverse transcribe the RNA input (about 0.5 to 1 ug). TCRdb reprocessed the immunoSEQ multiplex PCR reads with MiXCR, giving one entry per CDR3 protein. The sample lists 150,000 to 200,000 distinct CDR3 sequences; approximately 93% were seen once. The data are from a study of CD8 T cells in Susac syndrome. V is TRBV4-1 and J is TRBJ2-7; tentative D call: TRBD1 (5 bases). Sequences were obtained from CD4+ T cells from PBMCs. The receptor comes from a human donor in good health. The CDR3 DNA reads TGCGCCAGCAGCCAAGCCGACCGGACAAGACTGGGCGACGAGCAGTACTTC. This translates into CASSQADRTRLGDEQYF.